These 18 T cell receptor beta chains were all obtained from the same sample, sequenced in a study of T cell clusters in autoimmune cytopenias. TRB rearrangements were amplified by touch-down multiplex PCR with mixed TRB-A/B primers. After re-calling the multiplex PCR reads, TCRdb lists one entry per CDR3 protein, DNA absent. The sample has 9,500 to 11,000 distinct CDR3 sequences. Roughly 38,000 genome equivalents of blood DNA were amplified for TRB. These same data were also listed under a study on T cell repertoires in aging, cancer and after chemotherapy.

Source material: peripheral blood. These receptors all stem from a human donor in good health.

This sequence joins TRBV20-1 and TRBJ2-3; checking the TCRdb D call of TRBD2 is not possible without DNA. The CDR3 consists of 15 residues. Germline V lookup: CDR1 DFQATT, CDR2 SNEGSKA (reference sequence). The CDR3 loop reads CSASDWSSGDDTQYF.

This clonotype is classed as medium-sized by frequency. CDR3 loop: CASSQRSYNEQFF. The chain is built from TRBV6-2 or TRBV6-3 and TRBJ2-1. Germline CDR1 reads MNHEY; CDR2 reads SVGEGT. This CDR3 is 13 amino acids long.

Considering frequency, this clonotype is medium-sized. Here the CDR3 reads CASRPGVGQPSSYNSPLHF. The J gene is TRBJ1-6, the V gene TRBV27; the D call from TCRdb, TRBD1, cannot be confirmed without DNA. Germline V gene sequence: CDR1 MNHEY, CDR2 SMNVEV (reference sequence). CDR3 length: 19 residues.

This clonotype is classed as medium-sized by frequency. The V call is TRBV6-1, the J call TRBJ2-1. Looked up from germline, CDR1 is MNHNS and CDR2 is SASEGT. This CDR3 comprises 14 residues. This chain's CDR3 is CAIVPTETGNEQFF.

The rearrangement links TRBV24-1 to TRBJ2-2; TCRdb selects TRBD1, and the lack of DNA leaves this call unchecked. CDR3 length equals 16 residues. Germline V lookup: CDR1 KGHDR, CDR2 SFDVKD. This CDR3 is CATSDRGTGNTGELFF.

This chain links TRBV5-1 with TRBJ2-5; as DNA is missing, the TRBD2 call by TCRdb cannot be tested. The CDR3 is 16 residues long. The germline V gene has CDR1 SGHRS and CDR2 YFSETQ. The CDR3 region is CASSRTSGGIQETQYF.

The gene calls are TRBV4-1 and TRBJ2-2; absent DNA, TCRdb's TRBD1 call cannot be checked. The CDR3 spans 16 residues. CDR1 MGHRA and CDR2 YSYEKL come from the germline V gene. CDR3 amino acids: CASSPMGQGRTGELFF.

Considering frequency, this clonotype is medium-sized. V gene TRBV20-1 combines with J gene TRBJ1-5; TCRdb picks TRBD1, but there is no DNA to check that call. The CDR3 spans 15 residues. Germline V lookup: CDR1 DFQATT, CDR2 SNEGSKA (reference sequence). CDR3 in amino acids: CSAVTGTGGAQPQHF.

The genes are TRBV5-1 and TRBJ2-3; without DNA, the TCRdb call of TRBD1 cannot be checked. Germline V gives CDR1 SGHRS, CDR2 YFSETQ. This CDR3 spans 15 amino acids. CDR3 region: CASSFRQGPTDTQYF.

This chain uses TRBV5-1 with TRBJ2-3; TCRdb indicates TRBD2, and absent DNA this call remains unverified. The CDR3 covers 16 residues. The germline V gene encodes CDR1 SGHRS and CDR2 YFSETQ. CDR3 sequence: CASSLGTSGGRDTQYF.

The V gene is TRBV6-5, the J gene TRBJ2-4. The CDR3 consists of 16 residues. CDR1 and CDR2 (germline): MNHEY, SVGAGI. This CDR3 is CASSSLESVAKNIQYF.

This clonotype is called medium-sized (0.01 to 0.1%) based on its frequency. The V gene is TRBV20-1, the J gene TRBJ1-2; TCRdb outputs TRBD1, but without DNA this stays unchecked. From germline, CDR1 is DFQATT and CDR2 SNEGSKA (reference sequence). CDR3 length equals 14 residues. The CDR3 protein is CSAGLRGRNYGYTF.

This chain links TRBV2 with TRBJ2-1. CDR1 and CDR2 (germline): SNHLY, FYNNEI. This CDR3 is 15 amino acids long. The CDR3 spells CASSFTGGSYNEQFF.

The V gene is TRBV4-1, the J gene TRBJ2-3; TCRdb's D gene call, TRBD2, goes unchecked for lack of DNA. CDR3 length: 17 amino acids. The germline gives CDR1 MGHRA, CDR2 YSYEKL. The CDR3 loop is CASSQGGEGGWTDTQYF.

The chain carries TRBV18 and TRBJ2-7; with no DNA, the TCRdb D assignment of TRBD1 cannot be verified. This CDR3 has 14 residues. CDR1 is KGHSH, CDR2 LQKENI, per germline. This CDR3 is CASAGQGQPYEQYF.

The chain links TRBV30 to TRBJ1-1. This CDR3 comprises 14 residues. Germline CDR1 and CDR2: GTSNPN and SVGIG (reference sequence). CDR3 in amino acids: CAWSVRPGEAEAFF.

This clonotype is deemed medium-sized (0.01 to 0.1%) by its frequency. This sequence joins TRBV20-1 and TRBJ2-7; TCRdb selects TRBD1, and the lack of DNA leaves this call unchecked. Germline V CDR1 and CDR2: DFQATT, SNEGSKA (reference sequence). CDR3 length: 12 residues. CDR3 amino acids: CSAPGASYEQYF.

This clonotype is called medium-sized based on its frequency. The gene calls are TRBV27 and TRBJ2-7; TCRdb's D gene call, TRBD2, goes unchecked for lack of DNA. Looked up from germline, CDR1 is MNHEY and CDR2 is SMNVEV (reference sequence). The CDR3 is 16 residues long. The CDR3 loop is CASSPTYRAISYEQYF.